Presented here are 18 T cell receptor beta chains from one specimen sequenced in a study of shared clonotypes between healthy human individuals. Measured with immunoSEQ multiplex PCR; TCRdb has only the in-frame clones, and not every one. This table has 490,000 or so clones, 70% to 85% appearing once. Source material: PBMCs. The receptors derive from a woman aged 40 to 50 in good health. Some clones in this sample may be carry-over from other donors' samples.

The chain is built from TRBV15 and TRBJ2-1; D is uncertain. V was shortened by 1 base and J by 1 base, with 11 bases between the two germline ends. Germline-derived CDR1 and CDR2 are LNHNV and YYDKDF (reference sequence). The CDR3 covers 16 residues. The CDR3 sequence is CATSRAYIESYNEQFF. CDR3 in DNA: TGTGCCACCAGCAGAGCGTACATTGAGTCCTACAATGAGCAGTTCTTC.

The gene calls are TRBV6-5 and TRBJ2-7; D is perhaps TRBD1 (6 bases). The germline V gene has CDR1 MNHEY and CDR2 SVGAGI. The V and J ends lost 6 bases and 0 bases respectively, with 12 bases between them. The CDR3 has 14 residues. The CDR3 region is CASRGGPPSYEQYF. The CDR3 DNA reads TGTGCCAGCAGAGGGGGACCCCCCTCCTACGAGCAGTACTTC.

This CDR3 reads CASSSATYNEQFF. CDR3 DNA: TGTGCCAGCAGCTCCGCCACCTACAATGAGCAGTTCTTC. This chain connects TRBV5-5 to TRBJ2-1; D unresolved. Trimming stripped 3 bases from V and 2 bases from J, with 6 bases between. In germline, CDR1 is SGHKS, CDR2 YYEKEE (reference sequence). The CDR3 has 13 residues.

The J gene is TRBJ2-1, the V gene TRBV9, with 12 bases fitting TRBD1. Per germline, CDR1 SGDLS and CDR2 YYNGEE. The CDR3 has 15 residues. V shed 0 bases and J 8 bases; nucleotides not matched to a gene: 3. The chain's CDR3 is CASSVEGQGADEQFF. The CDR3 DNA reads TGTGCCAGCAGCGTAGAGGGACAGGGGGCCGATGAGCAGTTCTTC.

The genes are TRBV7-9 and TRBJ2-3; D is perhaps TRBD2 (5 bases). There are 13 residues in the CDR3. Germline CDR1 is SEHNR and CDR2 is FQNEAQ (reference sequence). V was pared by 0 bases and J by 5 bases, with 6 bases between. As DNA, the CDR3 is TGTGCCAGCAGCTTAGCTGGGAGAGATACGCAGTATTTT. Encoded protein: CASSLAGRDTQYF.

This clone showed up just a few times. The V and J genes are TRBV30 and TRBJ2-1, with 9 positions matching TRBD2. The CDR3 length is 18 residues. In germline, CDR1 is GTSNPN, CDR2 SVGIG (reference sequence). The trim removed 2 bases at V and 4 bases at J, leaving 15 bases unmatched. The CDR3 loop is CAWSIKGAFSGGYNEQFF. As DNA, the CDR3 is TGTGCCTGGAGTATCAAGGGGGCTTTTAGCGGGGGTTACAATGAGCAGTTCTTC.

The CDR3 nucleotides are TGCGCCAGCAGTGATCAGCTCGCGGGCCAAGAGACCCAGTACTTC. It encodes CASSDQLAGQETQYF. The chain has TRBV10-1 and TRBJ2-5; D is perhaps TRBD2 (5 bases). The germline CDR1 and CDR2 sequences are WNHNN and SYGVQD (reference sequence). The CDR3 has 15 amino acids. Trimming removed 3 bases from V and 1 base from J, with 12 bases in between.

This chain connects TRBV18 to TRBJ2-7, with D perhaps matching TRBD1 (5 bases). The CDR3 length is 12 residues. The V end was cut by 6 bases, the J end by 3 bases, with 9 bases between. Looked up from germline, CDR1 is KGHSH and CDR2 is LQKENI. CDR3 sequence reads: CASSPGYYEQYF. The CDR3 DNA reads TGTGCCAGCTCCCCAGGGTACTACGAGCAGTACTTC.

The chain joins TRBV4-3 to TRBJ2-2; D unresolved. V shed 0 bases and J shed 0 bases, with 23 bases lying between them. Germline values: CDR1 LGHNA, CDR2 YSLEER. This CDR3 has 21 amino acids. The CDR3 nucleotides read TGCGCCAGCAGCCAAGATCCTAACCTGGCCGTAGCACTTTCGAACACCGGGGAGCTGTTTTTT. Translated: CASSQDPNLAVALSNTGELFF.

In regard to this clone: A much larger clone differs by one base, so this may be a read error. The chain carries TRBV6-1 and TRBJ2-7; TRBD2 aligns across 7 bases. From germline, CDR1 is MNHNS and CDR2 SASEGT. The length of the CDR3 is 13 residues. With 4 bases clipped from V and 0 bases from J, the junction kept 0 bases outside the gene matches. The CDR3 DNA reads TGTGCCAGCAGTGGCGGGAGCTCCTACGAGCAGTACTTC. This encodes CASSGGSSYEQYF.

The chain joins TRBV29-1 to TRBJ2-1; D could derive from TRBD1 or TRBD2 (5 bases each). Trimming left V 3 bases short and J 10 bases short, with 13 bases between. The CDR3 is 12 amino acids. Germline V gene lookup returns CDR1 SQVTM and CDR2 ANQGSEA. CDR3 coding DNA: TGCAGCGTTGAGGGACCTGGAAGCGAGCAGTTCTTC. Protein: CSVEGPGSEQFF.

This clone has only a few counts. The V gene is TRBV6-4, the J gene TRBJ2-1; 9 bases match TRBD2. CDR1 MRHNA and CDR2 SNTAGT come from the germline V gene. V lost 5 bases to trimming and J lost 10 bases; unmatched junction nucleotides: 9. This CDR3 spans 14 amino acids. The CDR3 here is CASSKGLAGGEQFF. CDR3 coding DNA: TGTGCCAGCAGTAAGGGACTAGCCGGGGGGGAGCAGTTCTTC.

On this clone: Other DNA sequences in the same sample also yield this CDR3. The chain is built from TRBV19 and TRBJ2-3; D uncertain. CDR1 LNHDA and CDR2 SQIVND come from the germline V gene (reference sequence). This CDR3 comprises 12 residues. V was pared by 5 bases and J by 0 bases, with 3 bases between. The CDR3 loop reads CASSASTDTQYF. For the CDR3, the DNA is TGTGCCAGTAGTGCGAGCACAGATACGCAGTATTTT.

The CDR3 nucleotides read TGTGCCAGCAGCTTAGTGGGCTACGAGCAGTACTTC. Amino acid sequence: CASSLVGYEQYF. V and J are TRBV7-8 and TRBJ2-7, with D uncertain. The CDR3 sequence is 12 residues long. V gave up 1 base and J gave up 3 bases, with 4 bases separating them. In germline, CDR1 is SGHVS, CDR2 FQNEAQ.

The V call is TRBV4-1, the J call TRBJ2-7, with TRBD2 matching 7 bases. The CDR3 contains 16 residues. Germline values: CDR1 MGHRA, CDR2 YSYEKL. Trimming cost V 4 bases and J 1 base; bases outside gene matches: 10. The CDR3 region has the DNA TGCGCCAGCAGCCCGGGCGGGCTAGCGGTATCCTACGAGCAGTACTTC. Translated, it gives CASSPGGLAVSYEQYF.

This sequence joins TRBV9 and TRBJ2-2, with 7 positions matching TRBD1. V lost 6 bases and J lost 4; bases outside the gene matches: 9. Germline-derived CDR1 and CDR2 are SGDLS and YYNGEE. The CDR3 spans 15 residues. CDR3 sequence (DNA): TGTGCCAGCACCCAAACAGGGGTGGTCACCGGGGAGCTGTTTTTT. Translating it yields CASTQTGVVTGELFF.

The chain's CDR3 is CASSVMGRGSNYGYTF. In nucleotides, the CDR3 is TGTGCCAGCAGTGTTATGGGCAGGGGTTCTAACTATGGCTACACCTTC. The chain has TRBV2 and TRBJ1-2; a weak D match, TRBD1 (6 bases). CDR1 and CDR2 from the germline V gene are SNHLY and FYNNEI. With 4 bases removed from V and 0 bases from J, the gap between germline ends came to 15 bases. The CDR3 has 16 amino acids.

V gene TRBV6-1 combines with J gene TRBJ1-5, with 7 bases matching TRBD1. Germline CDR1 MNHNS, CDR2 SASEGT. With V trimmed by 7 bases and J by 1 base, 4 bases remained unmatched. The CDR3 contains 14 residues. CDR3 sequence (DNA): TGTGCCAGCACGACAGGGATGAGCAATCAGCCCCAGCATTTT. Its protein is CASTTGMSNQPQHF.